This TCR beta chain originates from a study of blood T cell repertoires in COVID-19. In the study overall: Samples taken during acute and convalescent COVID-19 were collected in the United States, Italy and Spain. Sources were T cells, B-cell-depleted T cells, or PBMCs; the material itself was cDNA or gDNA.

Germline CDR1 and CDR2: SNHLY and FYNNEI. The CDR3 sequence is 14 residues long. The V gene end was trimmed by 6 bases and the J gene end by 0 bases; junction bases not matched to a gene: 2. Per the study methods: Estimation of nucleated cell counts was performed using reference gene primer amplification. Clones were sequenced by immunoSEQ multiplex PCR, and TCRdb holds only the in-frame ones, with some missing. That table furnishes V, J and clone size, whereas the DNA furnished D and trimming. The table records 110,000 or so clones, 70% to 90% of them present only once. Material: peripheral blood. The V gene is TRBV2, the J gene TRBJ2-4; TRBD1 agrees at 7 bases. This receptor was taken from a man aged 55 to 70 with acute or convalescent COVID-19. CDR3 DNA: TGTGCCAGCAGCACAGGGGTAGCCAAAAACATTCAGTACTTC. Protein sequence: CASSTGVAKNIQYF.